One sample yielded the 20 T cell receptor beta chains listed below, sequenced in a study of OX40 agonist ivuxolimab in advanced cancers. Profiling relied on immunoSEQ multiplex PCR, and the TCRdb table lists in-frame clones only, not all of them. The data hold about 37,000 clones, with 80% to 90% observed a single time. The source was CD4+ or CD8+ T cells sorted from blood, collected in a trial of the OX40 agonist ivuxolimab. The receptor set was obtained from an adult with an advanced solid tumor such as melanoma, head and neck, liver or kidney cancer.

The genes are TRBV5-8 and TRBJ2-5; D unclear. The J call may be faulty, since TRBJ2-7 better matches the DNA end. Germline CDR1 reads SGHTS; CDR2 reads YDEGEE. This CDR3 is built from 16 residues. In DNA form, the CDR3 reads TGTGCCAGCAGCCGCGGCTTTTGGGAAGAGTCCTACGAGCAGTACTTC. Its translation is CASSRGFWEESYEQYF.

The chain links TRBV11-2 to TRBJ1-5; D ambiguous. With 5 bases removed from V and 3 bases from J, the gap between germline ends came to 5 bases. The CDR3 has 12 residues. CDR1 and CDR2 (germline): SGHAT, FQNNGV. CDR3 region: CASSVNNQPQHF. CDR3 nucleotide sequence: TGTGCCAGCAGCGTCAACAATCAGCCCCAGCATTTT.

The chain links TRBV18 to TRBJ2-3; possible D gene TRBD2, 5 bases. The CDR3 is made up of 14 amino acids. CDR1 KGHSH and CDR2 LQKENI come from the germline V gene. V was trimmed by 3 bases and J by 6 bases, leaving 13 bases between them. As DNA, the CDR3 is TGTGCCAGCTCACCCTACGGGGTCAGGGATACGCAGTATTTT. Translating gives CASSPYGVRDTQYF.

The chain employs TRBV2 and TRBJ2-7; 7 positions match TRBD1. CDR3 length: 14 residues. The V segment lost 5 bases and the J segment 2 bases; nucleotides outside the gene matches: 6. The germline gives CDR1 SNHLY, CDR2 FYNNEI. This chain's CDR3 is CASSHRGTPYEQYF. DNA for the CDR3: TGTGCCAGCAGTCACAGGGGCACCCCCTACGAGCAGTACTTC.

The table lists this clone with a count of one. The chain joins TRBV2 to TRBJ2-5, with 10 positions matching TRBD1. The CDR3 is 15 amino acids. The V gene end was trimmed by 6 bases and the J gene end by 4 bases; junction bases not matched to a gene: 8. Per germline, CDR1 SNHLY and CDR2 FYNNEI. CDR3 region: CASRIRQGARETQYF. In nucleotides, the CDR3 is TGTGCCAGCAGGATTCGACAGGGGGCGCGAGAGACCCAGTACTTC.

The sample holds one count of this clone. This chain joins TRBV4-1 and TRBJ1-1; D uncertain. Germline CDR1 reads MGHRA; CDR2 reads YSYEKL. V shed 3 bases and J shed 5 bases, with 7 bases lying between them. The CDR3 sequence is 12 residues long. For the CDR3, the DNA is TGCGCCAGCAGCCATAGGGAAACTGAAGCTTTCTTT. Its translation: CASSHRETEAFF.

The rearrangement joins TRBV5-4 to TRBJ1-1; D perhaps matches TRBD1 (5 bases). V was pared by 7 bases and J by 5 bases, with 15 bases between. CDR3 length: 13 amino acids. Germline values: CDR1 SGHNT, CDR2 YYREEE (reference sequence). CDR3 sequence: CASQGGRDTEAFF. CDR3 nucleotides: TGTGCCAGCCAGGGAGGGAGGGATACTGAAGCTTTCTTT.

This clone was recorded once. The V gene is TRBV4-1, the J gene TRBJ2-5; 10 bases line up with TRBD1. V was pared by 3 bases and J by 5 bases, with 9 bases of the junction left unmatched. CDR1 is MGHRA and CDR2 is YSYEKL in the germline V gene. The CDR3 spans 16 residues. CDR3: CASSQAGQGLRETQYF. In nucleotides, the CDR3 is TGCGCCAGCAGCCAGGCGGGACAGGGGTTGCGGGAGACCCAGTACTTC.

V and J are TRBV2 and TRBJ1-2, with unresolved D. The CDR3 runs 15 residues. Per germline, CDR1 SNHLY and CDR2 FYNNEI. V was pared by 3 bases and J by 0 bases, with 11 bases between. The CDR3 DNA reads as TGTGCCAGCAGTGAGGAGGCGGGAGCTAACTATGGCTACACCTTC. It yields the protein CASSEEAGANYGYTF.

The rearrangement uses TRBV9 and TRBJ2-1; 10 bases are shared with TRBD2. V dropped 1 base and J dropped 7; count of bases not matched to a gene: 11. Germline values: CDR1 SGDLS, CDR2 YYNGEE. This CDR3 is 17 amino acids long. CDR3 sequence (DNA): TGTGCCAGCAGCGTACTTCGAGCGGGAGGGCGTCGGAATGAGCAGTTCTTC. Protein product: CASSVLRAGGRRNEQFF.

The chain couples TRBV5-1 to TRBJ1-6, with 9 bases identical to TRBD1. This CDR3 contains 15 residues. Germline CDR1 reads SGHRS; CDR2 reads YFSETQ. With 0 bases clipped from V and 8 bases from J, the junction kept 3 bases outside the gene matches. This chain's CDR3 is CASSLEQGADSPLHF. The CDR3 DNA reads as TGCGCCAGCAGCTTGGAACAGGGGGCGGATTCACCCCTCCACTTT.

The rearrangement joins TRBV2 to TRBJ2-5; D is uncertain. The J call may be in error: the DNA end matches TRBJ2-7 better. The CDR3 contains 12 residues. The germline V gene has CDR1 SNHLY and CDR2 FYNNEI. For the CDR3, the DNA is TGTGCCAGCAGTGACTACAGATTCGAGCAGTACTTC. Encoded protein: CASSDYRFEQYF.

A few counts support this clone. The V gene is TRBV5-1, the J gene TRBJ1-3; D is unclear. Trimming left V 4 bases short and J 1 base short, with 18 bases between. The CDR3 spans 17 residues. Germline lookup yields CDR1 SGHRS and CDR2 YFSETQ. The CDR3: CASSRAPTAASGNTIYF. The DNA for the CDR3 is TGCGCCAGCAGCAGGGCCCCGACCGCCGCTTCTGGAAACACCATATATTTT.

The V and J genes are TRBV7-8 and TRBJ2-3; 8 bases are shared with TRBD2. CDR1 and CDR2 (germline): SGHVS, FQNEAQ. The trim removed 7 bases at V and 11 bases at J, leaving 23 bases unmatched. The CDR3 extends over 17 amino acids. The CDR3 DNA reads as TGTGCCAGCAAAAGGCTGGTGGTGATAGCGGGAAATGGGGAGCAGTATTTT. This codes for CASKRLVVIAGNGEQYF.

The chain uses TRBV5-1 and TRBJ2-1, with no clear D. Germline values: CDR1 SGHRS, CDR2 YFSETQ. This CDR3 comprises 13 residues. Trimming stripped 4 bases from V and 4 bases from J, with 9 bases between. In DNA, the CDR3 is TGCGCCAGCAGCCCAGGCGGTTACAATGAGCAGTTCTTC. As protein: CASSPGGYNEQFF.

The chain couples TRBV6-1 to TRBJ2-3; 12 bases fit TRBD2. V shed 3 bases, J shed 11 bases, and the junction held 6 bases outside the gene matches. This CDR3 has 14 residues. Germline V gives CDR1 MNHNS, CDR2 SASEGT. CDR3 region: CASSDLAGGRGQYF. In nucleotides, the CDR3 is TGTGCCAGCAGTGACCTAGCGGGGGGGAGAGGGCAGTATTTT.

This clone was observed once. The CDR3 protein is CAISTGTSGNTGELFF. In DNA form, the CDR3 reads TGTGCCATCAGCACCGGGACTAGCGGGAACACCGGGGAGCTGTTTTTT. The rearrangement links TRBV10-3 to TRBJ2-2; TRBD2 matches at 11 bases. CDR1 and CDR2 from the germline V gene are ENHRY and SYGVKD. V lost 6 bases to trimming and J lost 1 base; unmatched junction nucleotides: 4. The CDR3 totals 16 residues.

This chain uses TRBV25-1 with TRBJ2-5; D is ambiguous. The length of the CDR3 is 14 residues. V was cut by 2 bases and J by 3 bases, with 10 bases left in between. The V gene's germline CDR1 is MGHDK and CDR2 SYGVNS. CDR3 amino acids: CASSEANREETQYF. The CDR3, as DNA: TGTGCCAGCAGTGAAGCCAACAGAGAAGAGACCCAGTACTTC. Using reference TRBV25-1 and TRBJ2-5 for the parts outside the CDR3, the full variable domain is EADIYQTPRYLVIGTGKKITLECSQTMGHDKMYWYQQDPGMELHLIHYSYGVNSTEKGDLSSESTVSRIRTEHFPLTLESARPSHTSQYLCASSEANREETQYFGPGTRLLVL.

The sample holds one count of this clone. The rearrangement links TRBV5-4 to TRBJ2-7; D ambiguous. Germline values: CDR1 SGHNT, CDR2 YYREEE (reference sequence). V was clipped by 0 bases and J by 0 bases, with 7 bases between them. CDR3 length: 14 residues. In nucleotides, the CDR3 is TGTGCCAGCAGCTTGGTAGGCGGCTCCTACGAGCAGTACTTC. Translating it yields CASSLVGGSYEQYF.

The rearrangement joins TRBV6-5 to TRBJ2-7, with TRBD1 as a possible D gene (5 bases). Germline lookup yields CDR1 MNHEY and CDR2 SVGAGI. V gave up 0 bases and J gave up 6 bases, with 15 bases separating them. The CDR3 runs to 15 residues. CDR3 sequence reads: CASSYSYQGAFEQYF. The CDR3 bases are TGTGCCAGCAGTTACTCGTATCAGGGTGCCTTCGAGCAGTACTTC.